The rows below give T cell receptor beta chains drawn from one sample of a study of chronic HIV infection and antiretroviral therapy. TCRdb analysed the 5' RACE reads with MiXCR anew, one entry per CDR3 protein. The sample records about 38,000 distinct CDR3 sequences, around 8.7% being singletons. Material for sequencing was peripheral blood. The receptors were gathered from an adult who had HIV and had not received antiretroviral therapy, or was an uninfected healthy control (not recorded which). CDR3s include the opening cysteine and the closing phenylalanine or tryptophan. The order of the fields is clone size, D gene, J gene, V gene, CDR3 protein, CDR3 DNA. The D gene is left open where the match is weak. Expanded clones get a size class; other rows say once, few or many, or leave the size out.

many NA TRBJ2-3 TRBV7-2 CASSPGQIMVDTQYF TGTGCCAGCAGCCCCGGACAGATTATGGTCGATACGCAGTATTTT
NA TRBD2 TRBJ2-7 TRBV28 CASMSGTGILAGVYEQYF TGTGCCAGCATGTCCGGGACAGGTATACTAGCGGGAGTATACGAGCAGTACTTC
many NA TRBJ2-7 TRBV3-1 CASSQEGAGLTEQYF TGTGCCAGCAGCCAAGAAGGGGCGGGTTTGACCGAGCAGTACTTC
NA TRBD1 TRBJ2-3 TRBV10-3 CAIRGQSDTQYF TGTGCCATCAGGGGACAGTCAGATACGCAGTATTTT
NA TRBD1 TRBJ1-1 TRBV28 CASSSGTGRSITETFF TGTGCCAGCAGTTCCGGGACAGGGCGGTCGATCACTGAAACTTTCTTT
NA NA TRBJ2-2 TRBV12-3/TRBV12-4 CASSLHGGPNTGELFF TGTGCCAGCAGTTTACACGGCGGTCCGAACACCGGGGAGCTGTTTTTT
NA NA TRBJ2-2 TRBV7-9 CASRVTGELFF TGTGCCAGCAGGGTTACCGGGGAGCTGTTTTTT
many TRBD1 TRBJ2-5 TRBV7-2 CASSSDRGRETQYF TGTGCCAGCAGCTCGGACAGGGGTCGAGAGACCCAGTACTTC
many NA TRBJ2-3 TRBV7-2 CASSLVSARYTDTQYF TGTGCCAGCAGCTTAGTGTCGGCTCGGTACACAGATACGCAGTATTTT
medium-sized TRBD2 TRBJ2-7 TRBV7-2 CASSLQGWEREREQYF TGTGCCAGCAGCTTACAAGGATGGGAGCGGGAGCGCGAGCAGTACTTC
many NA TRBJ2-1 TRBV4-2 CASSQEQGNAYNEQFF TGTGCCAGCAGCCAAGAGCAGGGAAATGCCTACAATGAGCAGTTCTTC
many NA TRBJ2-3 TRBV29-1 CSVRPGQPIHTDTQYF TGCAGCGTCCGACCCGGACAACCGATACACACAGATACGCAGTATTTT
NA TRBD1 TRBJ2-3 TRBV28 CASSSVTGHKTDTQYF TGTGCCAGCAGTTCAGTGACAGGGCACAAAACAGATACGCAGTATTTT
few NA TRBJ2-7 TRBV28 CASSFGTSYEQYF TGTGCCAGCAGTTTTGGCACTAGCTACGAGCAGTACTTC
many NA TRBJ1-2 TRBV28 CASSPDFRGYGYTF TGTGCCAGCAGTCCCGACTTTCGCGGCTATGGCTACACCTTC
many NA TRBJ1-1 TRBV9 CASSPAGGRYTEAFF TGTGCCAGCAGCCCAGCGGGCGGCAGGTACACTGAAGCTTTCTTT
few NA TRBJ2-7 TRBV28 CASVAPQGRSYEQYF TGTGCCAGCGTGGCCCCCCAGGGAAGGTCCTACGAGCAGTACTTC